The 29 T cell receptor beta chains below all came from one sample that was sequenced in a study of T cells after yellow fever vaccination. TCRdb used MiXCR to reprocess the 5' RACE reads, holding one entry per CDR3 protein. Found here are roughly 300,000 distinct CDR3 sequences, 7% to 9% of them singletons; the top ten hold roughly a sixth. The sample was PBMCs, taken around 45 days after the first yellow fever vaccination. The receptors derive from a man younger than 35 who received the YFV17D yellow fever vaccine.

This clonotype has a count of ten or more. The chain carries TRBV4-1 and TRBJ1-1; D not certain. Trimming cost V 4 bases and J 1 base, with 10 bases left between them. This CDR3 is built from 14 residues. Germline lookup yields CDR1 MGHRA and CDR2 YSYEKL. CDR3: CASSPYQRNTEAFF. CDR3 sequence (DNA): TGCGCCAGCAGCCCGTACCAGCGGAACACTGAAGCTTTCTTT.

This clonotype was detected only a few times. CDR3 nucleotide sequence: TGTGCCAGCAGCTTACAGGGGCAAGGTCAGCCCCAGCATTTT. Translating it yields CASSLQGQGQPQHF. V gene TRBV7-6 combines with J gene TRBJ1-5; a weak D match, TRBD1 (6 bases). CDR1 and CDR2 from the germline V gene are SGHVS and FNYEAQ. The CDR3 contains 14 residues. V shed 2 bases and J shed 6 bases, with 11 bases lying between them.

The chain links TRBV7-3 to TRBJ2-5; either TRBD1 or TRBD2 may supply D (5 bases each). There are 16 residues in the CDR3. Trimming pared 6 bases from V and 1 base from J, leaving 18 bases between. The germline V gene has CDR1 SGHTA and CDR2 FQGTGA. The DNA for the CDR3 is TGTGCCAGCAGACTAGGACAAGACAACACCCAAGAGACCCAGTACTTC. Protein: CASRLGQDNTQETQYF.

The chain is built from TRBV4-1 and TRBJ2-5; D possibly corresponds to TRBD1 (6 bases). CDR3 length equals 15 residues. The V end was cut by 0 bases, the J end by 7 bases, with 15 bases between. Germline CDR1 reads MGHRA; CDR2 reads YSYEKL. The CDR3 nucleotides are TGCGCCAGCAGCCAAGAGGACAGCCCGGGTGGGACCCAGTACTTC. Encoded protein: CASSQEDSPGGTQYF.

V usage is TRBV12-3 or TRBV12-4 and J usage is TRBJ1-3; D gene ambiguous. V lost 6 bases and J 7 bases, leaving 16 bases between the germline ends. CDR3 size: 14 residues. CDR3 nucleotides: TGTGCCAGCAGGGTAGTAGTCCGTGGGAACACCATATATTTT. Translation gives CASRVVVRGNTIYF.

The chain recombines TRBV20-1 with TRBJ1-1; a possible D gene is TRBD1 (6 bases). The CDR3 consists of 16 residues. V shed 3 bases and J shed 2 bases, with 19 bases lying between them. Germline V gene lookup returns CDR1 DFQATT and CDR2 SNEGSKA (reference sequence). Here the CDR3 DNA reads TGCAGTGCTAGTTTCTACGGGGGGCGGATAAACACTGAAGCTTTCTTT. Its translation: CSASFYGGRINTEAFF.

The rearrangement joins TRBV11-2 to TRBJ1-5; no clear D gene. Germline V gene sequence: CDR1 SGHAT, CDR2 FQNNGV. This CDR3 is 15 amino acids long. Between the trimmed V and J ends, which lost 5 bases and 1 base, there was a span of 12 bases. The CDR3 bases are TGTGCCAGCAGCGTCGGGAGGTTAAGCAATCAGCCCCAGCATTTT. Its translation: CASSVGRLSNQPQHF.

There are a few counts of this clonotype. V usage is TRBV10-3 and J usage is TRBJ2-5; TRBD1 matches 7 bases. The CDR3 loop spans 12 amino acids. The junction had 1 base not matched to a gene; V was cut back by 6 bases and J by 3 bases. Germline assignment: CDR1 ENHRY and CDR2 SYGVKD. The CDR3 DNA reads TGTGCCATCAGCGACAGGGAAGAGACCCAGTACTTC. Translated, it gives CAISDREETQYF.

The CDR3 nucleotides are TGCGCCAGCAGCTTGCTAGGGACGGGACCCACTGAAGCTTTCTTT. Protein sequence: CASSLLGTGPTEAFF. This chain connects TRBV5-1 to TRBJ1-1; possible D gene TRBD1, 5 bases. V was clipped by 1 base and J by 4 bases, with 14 bases between them. In germline, CDR1 is SGHRS, CDR2 YFSETQ. The CDR3 has 15 residues. Based on the CDR3 plus reference TRBV5-1 and TRBJ1-1, the full variable domain is KAGVTQTPRYLIKTRGQQVTLSCSPISGHRSVSWYQQTPGQGLQFLFEYFSETQRNKGNFPGRFSGRQFSNSRSEMNVSTLELGDSALYLCASSLLGTGPTEAFFGQGTRLTVV.

This chain connects TRBV20-1 to TRBJ1-5, with D possibly being TRBD1 (5 bases). This CDR3 contains 14 residues. Germline V gene data show CDR1 as DFQATT and CDR2 as SNEGSKA (reference sequence). Trimming left V 3 bases short and J 6 bases short, with 15 bases between. For the CDR3, the DNA is TGCAGTGCTAGCACATGGGGTCAGGGTCAGCCCCAGCATTTT. Protein sequence: CSASTWGQGQPQHF.

The sample holds many counts of this clonotype. The chain employs TRBV5-1 and TRBJ2-7; D is perhaps TRBD1 (6 bases). V dropped 4 bases and J dropped 4 bases, with 21 bases sitting between them. Germline V gene sequence: CDR1 SGHRS, CDR2 YFSETQ. CDR3 length: 16 residues. CDR3 nucleotide sequence: TGCGCCAGCAGCCCCCCCGTACAGGGCTCAGGATACGAGCAGTACTTC. This translates into CASSPPVQGSGYEQYF.

This clonotype was recorded at least ten times. This sequence joins TRBV12-3 or TRBV12-4 and TRBJ2-1; the match to TRBD1 covers 9 bases. The CDR3 extends over 16 amino acids. The ends lost 6 bases at V and 6 bases at J; junction bases unmatched: 12. This chain's CDR3 is CASSPSYGQGTNEQFF. CDR3 DNA sequence: TGTGCCAGCAGCCCCTCTTACGGACAGGGGACCAATGAGCAGTTCTTC.

This clonotype was seen a handful of times. J is TRBJ1-2 and V is TRBV4-2; 7 positions agree with TRBD1. CDR3 length equals 14 residues. Germline V gene data show CDR1 as LGHNA and CDR2 as YNFKEQ. V lost 5 bases, J lost 5 bases, and 8 bases stayed unmatched. CDR3 sequence reads: CASSYTGTDYGYTF. The CDR3 bases are TGTGCCAGCAGCTACACCGGGACAGATTATGGCTACACCTTC.

The chain recombines TRBV6-2 or TRBV6-3 with TRBJ2-1; D possibly uses TRBD1 or TRBD2 (6 bases each). The V gene's germline CDR1 is MNHEY and CDR2 SVGEGT. Trimming removed 7 bases from V and 0 bases from J, with 16 bases in between. The CDR3 sequence is 16 residues long. CDR3 in DNA: TGTGCCAGCATTAGTGGGGGGCTTTACTCCTACAATGAGCAGTTCTTC. It encodes CASISGGLYSYNEQFF.

This clonotype occurred a few times. The chain combines TRBV7-3 with TRBJ2-7; D is possibly TRBD1 (5 bases). The CDR3 consists of 15 residues. V dropped 3 bases and J dropped 2 bases, with 14 bases sitting between them. Germline CDR1 reads SGHTA; CDR2 reads FQGTGA. The DNA of the CDR3 is TGTGCCAGCAGCTTCAGGGTTGGCGAGCCCTACGAGCAGTACTTC. It is translated as CASSFRVGEPYEQYF.

In its sample, this clonotype was seen many times. The chain uses TRBV24-1 and TRBJ2-6, with D perhaps matching TRBD2 (5 bases). CDR1 is KGHDR, CDR2 SFDVKD, per germline. V lost 3 bases, J lost 11 bases, and 16 bases lay in between. The CDR3 totals 15 residues. The CDR3, as DNA: TGTGCCACCAGTGATGGGAGTCAAGGGCAGGACGTCCTGACTTTC. Translation gives CATSDGSQGQDVLTF.

The chain has TRBV7-9 and TRBJ2-4, with 7 bases lining up with TRBD2. The germline CDR1 and CDR2 sequences are SEHNR and FQNEAQ (reference sequence). V shed 3 bases and J 0 bases; nucleotides not matched to a gene: 5. CDR3 size: 16 residues. This chain's CDR3 is CASSLSSGVAKNIQYF. CDR3 coding DNA: TGTGCCAGCAGCTTGTCTAGCGGAGTAGCCAAAAACATTCAGTACTTC.

This clonotype was picked up many times. J is TRBJ2-7 and V is TRBV12-3 or TRBV12-4; TRBD1 or TRBD2 may be the D gene (5 bases each). The CDR3 runs to 13 residues. V was shortened by 6 bases and J by 7 bases, with 16 bases between the two germline ends. CDR3 in DNA: TGTGCCAGCAGGTCCGGGACGGTTAGTGAGCAGTACTTC. It translates to CASRSGTVSEQYF.

The V call is TRBV7-3, the J call TRBJ2-7; tentatively, D is TRBD1 (5 bases). The CDR3 contains 13 residues. The V gene lost 3 bases and the J gene lost 5 bases, with 11 bases spanning the gap. Germline-derived CDR1 and CDR2 are SGHTA and FQGTGA. CDR3 amino acids: CASSFPGSHEQYF. DNA of the CDR3: TGTGCCAGCAGCTTTCCAGGGTCCCACGAGCAGTACTTC.

This clonotype has more than one count but fewer than ten. This chain connects TRBV9 to TRBJ2-2; tentatively, D is TRBD2 (6 bases). Deletions cut 3 bases from V and 6 bases from J, with 15 bases between. Germline V gene sequence: CDR1 SGDLS, CDR2 YYNGEE. The CDR3 length is 15 residues. The CDR3: CASSAGHRDSGELFF. CDR3 nucleotide sequence: TGTGCCAGCAGCGCAGGACACCGGGACTCCGGGGAGCTGTTTTTT.

The rearrangement joins TRBV20-1 to TRBJ2-7; D unresolved. Germline V CDR1 and CDR2: DFQATT, SNEGSKA (reference sequence). CDR3 length: 13 residues. V was cut by 2 bases and J by 4 bases, with 12 bases left in between. Here the CDR3 DNA reads TGCAGTGCTAGATTGGGGATAGGTTACGAGCAGTACTTC. The encoded protein is CSARLGIGYEQYF.

The table lists this clonotype with a few counts. The chain combines TRBV5-1 with TRBJ2-7; possibly TRBD2 for D (5 bases). This CDR3 is built from 14 residues. The germline V gene encodes CDR1 SGHRS and CDR2 YFSETQ. The V end lost 4 bases, the J end lost 2 bases, and 13 bases lay between the germline ends. As DNA, the CDR3 is TGCGCCAGCAGCCTCCGGGATGGACCCTACGAGCAGTACTTC. Encoded protein: CASSLRDGPYEQYF.

In its sample, this clonotype was seen a few times. The chain uses TRBV2 and TRBJ1-2; maybe TRBD1 (6 bases). Trimming left V 3 bases short and J 4 bases short, with 12 bases between. This CDR3 is built from 14 residues. Germline V CDR1 and CDR2: SNHLY, FYNNEI. The DNA of the CDR3 is TGTGCCAGCAGTGACCCCCAGGGGACCTATGGCTACACCTTC. This codes for CASSDPQGTYGYTF.

V gene TRBV6-2 or TRBV6-3 combines with J gene TRBJ1-5, with unresolved D. V lost 3 bases and J lost 7, with 16 bases in between. Germline V gene lookup returns CDR1 MNHEY and CDR2 SVGEGT. The CDR3 loop spans 15 amino acids. CDR3 coding DNA: TGTGCCAGCAGTTATGACCGGAGACACGGGCAGCCCCAGCATTTT. Translated, it gives CASSYDRRHGQPQHF.

A few counts support this clonotype. This chain uses TRBV4-3 with TRBJ2-3, with D possibly TRBD1 on 6 matching bases. The CDR3 totals 14 residues. Trimming removed 3 bases from V and 4 bases from J, with 11 bases in between. Per germline, CDR1 LGHNA and CDR2 YSLEER. CDR3 residues: CASSHRRGPDTQYF. The CDR3 region has the DNA TGCGCCAGCAGCCACCGCAGGGGTCCAGATACGCAGTATTTT.

This clonotype was seen ten or more times. V usage is TRBV12-3 or TRBV12-4 and J usage is TRBJ2-1; D uncertain. V was cut by 3 bases and J by 5 bases, with 5 bases left in between. This CDR3 comprises 12 residues. The CDR3 sequence: CASSFFNNEQFF. CDR3 DNA sequence: TGTGCCAGCAGTTTCTTTAACAATGAGCAGTTCTTC.

Turning to this clonotype: Relative to the germline gene, one junction end is altered; a read error may explain this. The chain couples TRBV20-1 to TRBJ1-2, with TRBD1 as a possible D gene (5 bases). Germline values: CDR1 DFQATT, CDR2 SNEGSKA (reference sequence). This CDR3 spans 16 amino acids. CDR3 nucleotides: TGCTGTGCTAGAGATTCCGGGGGACGCCGCCTCTATGGCTACACCTTC. Its protein product is CCARDSGGRRLYGYTF.

This clonotype was found a few times. The chain is built from TRBV29-1 and TRBJ2-3, with 10 bases matching TRBD2. Germline V gene sequence: CDR1 SQVTM, CDR2 ANQGSEA. The CDR3 sequence is 15 residues long. Trimming cost V 4 bases and J 2 bases; bases outside gene matches: 6. CDR3 sequence reads: CSVGASGGHTDTQYF. Here the CDR3 DNA reads TGCAGCGTTGGGGCTAGCGGGGGCCACACAGATACGCAGTATTTT.

The chain links TRBV5-1 to TRBJ2-7; D is unresolved. The CDR3 spans 13 residues. Trimming pared 2 bases from V and 5 bases from J, leaving 11 bases between. Germline values: CDR1 SGHRS, CDR2 YFSETQ. This chain's CDR3 is CASSLLGSHEQYF. The CDR3 DNA follows: TGCGCCAGCAGCTTATTGGGGTCCCACGAGCAGTACTTC.